This TCR beta chain came from a study of T cell responses to AZD1222 COVID-19 vaccine (dated by TCRdb to the early 2020s). With respect to the entire study: AZD1222 recipients given second doses at about 4 weeks or at about 12 weeks were pooled, since spike-specific TCR depth and breadth were not found to differ between the two schedules. Trial participants were enrolled by age into 18-55, 56-69 and 70-plus year subgroups, with 148, 28 and 57 TCR-sequenced participants respectively. A total of approximately 240 trial participants underwent TCR sequencing, of whom 207 received two doses of AZD1222 and about 25 received two doses of the MenACWY control vaccine.

On this clone: It lacks a known antigen. No much larger clone is present one base from it, and per-base qualities are unavailable.

The CDR3 runs 14 amino acids, cysteine and phenylalanine included. Just CDR3 DNA is preserved here, 42 bases in frame from base 1. Germline trimming: 9 bases from V, 5 bases from J; junction bases outside gene matches: 11. As encoded in the germline V gene, CDR1 is SGHRS while CDR2 is YFSETQ. The time point label, as the study defines it: baseline before first vaccination. Samples from vaccinated people were obtained from the UK trials COV001 and COV002, which included a single-blind randomized controlled phase 2/3 trial of AZD1222 (ChAdOx1 nCoV-19) in healthy adults. For TCRbeta chain sequencing, PBMC samples were collected from trial participants at day 0 and at day 28 after the second dose. The CDR3 regions of human TCRbeta chains were analyzed by immunosequencing. The published analysis was carried out like this. TCRs in the repertoires were compared against a reference library of SARS-CoV-2-specific TCRs that had been generated with the MIRA antigen-specificity platform. Breadth was defined as the fraction of unique TCRs that were SARS-CoV-2-associated. Depth was defined as the fraction of total T cells that were SARS-CoV-2-associated. Using the MIRA data, each spike-specific TCR was mapped to the spike region that the TCR reacts to and placed in a CD4 or CD8 class. Log10-transformed breadth and depth values were compared by one-way ANOVA with Sidak's multiple comparisons tests. TCRdb re-hosts the immuneACCESS table, in-frame sequences only. Its copies lack some clones; in the studies checked, an unresolved V gene accounts for under half of them, and the cause for the rest is not known. V and J calls and clone size are those listed in that table; D and trimming were worked out from the DNA. A total of some 120,000 clones appear in this sample, more than 75% of them only once. The ten biggest clones cover 9% to 15% of the sample.

Study-wide findings and limitations: CD4 TCRs associated with the vaccine covered the entire spike protein, and the dominant responses were in regions 160-218 and 743-854. The 56-69-year group was small, and its depth increase did not reach significance, likely because of low power. Most participants were white British and females outnumbered males, and the authors suggested that clonal diversity may have been underestimated. Reportedly, close to half of the unique spike-specific TCRs recognized epitopes lying outside the regions that are mutated in the B.1.351 and B.1.1.7 variants. Conclusions about previously exposed vaccinees were limited because only six or seven AZD1222 recipients were SARS-CoV-2 seropositive at baseline. Because no day 14 peak-response samples were available, repertoires were characterized only after the peak T cell response. After two AZD1222 doses, spike-specific TCR breadth and depth were significantly higher than at day 0 and than in MenACWY recipients.

The chain was built from TRBV5-1 and TRBJ2-3, with 8 bases in between that match TRBD2. The sequenced sample was peripheral blood, obtained on day 0 of AZD1222 vaccination. This TCR was recovered from an adult in good health. The CDR3 protein is CATGSGDDRDTQYF. The DNA sequence follows: TGCGCCACCGGTAGCGGGGACGACCGAGATACGCAGTATTTT.